This is a list of T cell receptor beta chains from one sample in a study of response to subunit inactivated influenza vaccine. TCRdb re-derived calls from the RT-PCR reads in MiXCR, one entry per CDR3 protein. The sample lists some 520,000 distinct CDR3 sequences; 16% were seen once. The source was CD4+ T cells sorted from PBMCs, collected less than 30 months after vaccination. These TCRs come from a man aged 45-69 years who received an inactivated influenza vaccine. Each CDR3 is given with its conserved first and last residue. D genes are given only for firm matches. The size entry is marked missing in some rows and otherwise reads once, few, many or a size class.

NA,few,TRBJ2-3,TRBV7-3,CASSTTSSDTQYF,TGTGCCAGCAGCACGACGAGTTCTGATACGCAGTATTTT
NA,NA,TRBJ2-7,TRBV7-2,CASSLVVARESYELYF,TGTGCCAGCAGCTTAGTTGTCGCCAGGGAATCCTACGAGCTGTACTTC
TRBD1,NA,TRBJ2-7,TRBV30,CAWSGNRDRGLYEQYF,TGTGCCTGGAGTGGGAACCGGGACAGGGGGCTGTACGAGCAGTACTTC
NA,NA,TRBJ1-1,TRBV28,CASSLSGGLTEAFF,TGTGCCAGCAGTTTATCGGGGGGCCTCACTGAAGCTTTCTTT
TRBD1,NA,TRBJ1-1,TRBV7-2,CASSFGQATEAFF,TGTGCCAGCAGCTTCGGACAGGCCACTGAAGCTTTCTTT
TRBD2,many,TRBJ2-3,TRBV20-1,CSARTSGSPDTQYF,TGCAGTGCTAGGACTAGCGGGAGCCCAGATACGCAGTATTTT
NA,few,TRBJ1-5,TRBV20-1,CSAREGIRDQPQHF,TGCAGTGCTAGAGAGGGGATCAGGGATCAGCCCCAGCATTTT
NA,NA,TRBJ2-1,TRBV10-3,CAISPTGRPDNEQFF,TGTGCCATCAGTCCCACAGGGAGGCCTGACAATGAGCAGTTCTTC
NA,few,TRBJ1-6,TRBV6-1,CASREGETYNSPLHF,TGTGCCAGCAGGGAAGGGGAGACCTATAATTCACCCCTCCACTTT
NA,few,TRBJ2-1,TRBV29-1,CSAYTGASSYNEQFF,TGCAGCGCATACACCGGGGCTAGCTCCTACAATGAGCAGTTCTTC
NA,few,TRBJ1-3,TRBV7-2,CASSLMDRNTIYF,TGTGCCAGCAGCTTAATGGATAGAAACACCATATATTTT
NA,few,TRBJ1-2,TRBV7-2,CASSFTDGGYTF,TGTGCCAGCAGCTTCACAGATGGAGGCTACACCTTC
TRBD1,few,TRBJ2-2,TRBV29-1,CSVEVGDRGTGELFF,TGCAGCGTTGAAGTCGGGGACAGGGGAACCGGGGAGCTGTTTTTT
TRBD2,few,TRBJ2-5,TRBV3-1,CASSQDASGGAQYF,TGTGCCAGCAGCCAAGACGCTAGCGGGGGGGCCCAGTACTTC
TRBD1,NA,TRBJ2-2,TRBV10-3,CAISLQGAGELFF,TGTGCCATCAGTTTACAGGGGGCCGGGGAGCTGTTTTTT
TRBD2,many,TRBJ2-1,TRBV6-5,CASSYSWRGGSYNEQFF,TGTGCCAGCAGTTACTCGTGGCGGGGGGGCTCCTACAATGAGCAGTTCTTC
TRBD1,NA,TRBJ2-5,TRBV5-1,CASNQGTEETQYF,TGCGCCAGCAACCAAGGGACAGAAGAGACCCAGTACTTC
TRBD2,NA,TRBJ2-1,TRBV29-1,CSAGGTSRDEQFF,TGCAGCGCTGGGGGGACTAGCAGGGATGAGCAGTTCTTC
TRBD1,NA,TRBJ2-3,TRBV28,CASSGGQGYTQYF,TGTGCCAGCAGTGGGGGACAGGGATATACGCAGTATTTT
TRBD2,few,TRBJ2-7,TRBV3-1,CASSQGTSGRLAEQYF,TGTGCCAGCAGCCAAGGAACTAGCGGGAGGCTCGCCGAGCAGTACTTC
NA,many,TRBJ1-3,TRBV4-3,CASSQDFRSSGNTIYF,TGCGCCAGCAGCCAAGATTTCCGGTCTTCTGGAAACACCATATATTTT
TRBD2,NA,TRBJ2-1,TRBV20-1,CSASNGREQFF,TGCAGTGCTAGTAACGGGAGGGAGCAGTTCTTC
TRBD2,NA,TRBJ2-1,TRBV6-1,CASNSGGDYNEQFF,TGTGCCAGCAATAGCGGGGGGGACTACAATGAGCAGTTCTTC
TRBD1,many,TRBJ2-5,TRBV12-3/TRBV12-4,CASSLAPLDRGQETQYF,TGTGCCAGCAGTTTAGCCCCCCTGGACAGGGGGCAAGAGACCCAGTACTTC
NA,NA,TRBJ2-7,TRBV5-1,CASSSSGIEQYF,TGCGCCAGCAGCTCATCAGGGATTGAGCAGTACTTC
TRBD1,NA,TRBJ1-6,TRBV12-3/TRBV12-4,CASSKTGPNSPLHF,TGTGCCAGCAGTAAGACAGGGCCTAATTCACCCCTCCACTTT
TRBD1,NA,TRBJ2-1,TRBV11-2,CASSVGQTNEQFF,TGTGCCAGCAGCGTGGGACAGACCAATGAGCAGTTCTTC
NA,few,TRBJ1-5,TRBV10-3,CAISDGTTEGSAQHF,TGTGCCATCAGTGACGGGACCACGGAGGGGTCAGCCCAGCATTTT
TRBD2,few,TRBJ2-3,TRBV6-2/TRBV6-3,CAARLAGGNTQYF,TGTGCCGCCCGACTAGCGGGAGGAAATACGCAGTATTTT
NA,few,TRBJ2-7,TRBV7-2,CASSVYSYEQYF,TGTGCCAGCAGCGTATATTCCTACGAGCAGTACTTC
NA,NA,TRBJ1-6,TRBV10-3,CAIRASYSYNSPLHF,TGTGCCATCAGGGCCTCCTACTCCTATAATTCACCCCTCCACTTT
TRBD1,few,TRBJ1-6,TRBV20-1,CSAREAGGNSPLHF,TGCAGTGCTAGAGAAGCAGGGGGTAATTCACCCCTCCACTTT
NA,few,TRBJ2-3,TRBV9,CASSVTVGGQTTSTDTQYF,TGTGCCAGCAGCGTCACCGTCGGGGGACAGACCACTAGCACAGATACGCAGTATTTT
NA,NA,TRBJ2-7,TRBV6-5,CASSYSTGTGEQYF,TGTGCCAGCAGTTATTCCACCGGGACGGGGGAGCAGTACTTC
TRBD1,few,TRBJ2-3,TRBV29-1,CSVEAADRGTDTQYF,TGCAGCGTTGAAGCCGCCGACAGGGGAACGGATACGCAGTATTTT
TRBD1,many,TRBJ2-7,TRBV25-1,CASSPRTGGLYEQYF,TGTGCCAGCAGTCCCCGGACAGGGGGTCTATACGAGCAGTACTTC
TRBD1,few,TRBJ2-7,TRBV18,CASSPGQGFYEQYF,TGTGCCAGCTCACCTGGACAGGGTTTCTACGAGCAGTACTTC
TRBD1,NA,TRBJ1-5,TRBV2,CASSRTGRNQPQHF,TGTGCCAGCAGTCGGACAGGGCGAAATCAGCCCCAGCATTTT
NA,NA,TRBJ2-3,TRBV7-6,CASSRPPDTQYF,TGTGCCAGCAGCCGTCCCCCAGATACGCAGTATTTT
NA,NA,TRBJ2-5,TRBV4-3,CASSQDLPGLLQETQYF,TGCGCCAGCAGCCAAGATCTACCGGGACTCCTACAAGAGACCCAGTACTTC
NA,NA,TRBJ2-7,TRBV20-1,CSASMPDEQYF,TGCAGTGCCTCCATGCCGGACGAGCAGTACTTC
NA,few,TRBJ2-7,TRBV20-1,CSPRRGSYEQYF,TGCAGCCCCAGGCGAGGCTCCTACGAGCAGTACTTC
NA,many,TRBJ1-1,TRBV7-8,CASSLGTANTEAFF,TGCGCCAGCAGCTTAGGGACGGCGAACACTGAAGCTTTCTTT
NA,NA,TRBJ2-3,TRBV9,CASSYTSTDTQYF,TGTGCCAGCAGCTACACTAGCACAGATACGCAGTATTTT
TRBD1,NA,TRBJ1-5,TRBV7-8,CASSLRGQGNQPQHF,TGTGCCAGCAGCTTACGGGGACAGGGAAATCAGCCCCAGCATTTT
TRBD1,few,TRBJ2-3,TRBV25-1,CASSAWAGGADTQYF,TGTGCCAGCAGTGCCTGGGCAGGGGGCGCGGATACGCAGTATTTT
TRBD1,NA,TRBJ2-7,TRBV5-6,CASSWGQGTLTEQYF,TGTGCCAGCAGCTGGGGACAGGGGACCTTAACCGAGCAGTACTTC
TRBD2,NA,TRBJ2-3,TRBV5-6,CASSASGRGADTQYF,TGTGCCAGCAGCGCCTCCGGGCGGGGGGCAGATACGCAGTATTTT
TRBD2,few,TRBJ2-2,TRBV29-1,CSVESRGREGRVYGELFF,TGCAGCGTTGAGTCTCGGGGACGGGAGGGCCGGGTGTACGGGGAGCTGTTTTTT
NA,NA,TRBJ2-1,TRBV18,CASSPQPRGNEQFF,TGTGCCAGCTCACCACAACCCCGGGGAAATGAGCAGTTCTTC
TRBD2,many,TRBJ2-3,TRBV29-1,CSAYILAADTDTQYF,TGCAGCGCCTACATACTAGCGGCAGACACAGATACGCAGTATTTT
NA,NA,TRBJ2-2,TRBV6-2/TRBV6-3,CASSPQGSSGGELFF,TGTGCCAGCAGTCCACAGGGCTCTTCCGGCGGGGAGCTGTTTTTT
NA,few,TRBJ2-7,TRBV5-1,CASSSGTPPVGVEQYF,TGCGCCAGCAGCTCCGGAACTCCCCCGGTTGGGGTCGAGCAGTACTTC
NA,few,TRBJ2-5,TRBV12-3/TRBV12-4,CASSQTLQETQYF,TGTGCCAGCAGTCAAACGCTACAAGAGACCCAGTACTTC
NA,few,TRBJ2-5,TRBV20-1,CSARSQETQYF,TGCAGTGCTAGAAGCCAAGAGACCCAGTACTTC
TRBD2,NA,TRBJ2-5,TRBV5-1,CASSLGAASGSETQYF,TGCGCCAGCAGCTTGGGAGCGGCTAGCGGGAGTGAGACCCAGTACTTC
NA,once,TRBJ2-1,TRBV12-3/TRBV12-4,CASSHTYDEQFF,TGTGCCAGCAGCCATACCTACGATGAGCAGTTCTTC
NA,few,TRBJ2-3,TRBV5-4,CASRTSYTDTQYF,TGTGCCAGCAGGACTTCTTACACAGATACGCAGTATTTT
TRBD2,NA,TRBJ2-4,TRBV11-2,CASSLIGGALAKNIQYF,TGTGCCAGCAGCTTGATCGGGGGGGCGCTTGCCAAAAACATTCAGTACTTC